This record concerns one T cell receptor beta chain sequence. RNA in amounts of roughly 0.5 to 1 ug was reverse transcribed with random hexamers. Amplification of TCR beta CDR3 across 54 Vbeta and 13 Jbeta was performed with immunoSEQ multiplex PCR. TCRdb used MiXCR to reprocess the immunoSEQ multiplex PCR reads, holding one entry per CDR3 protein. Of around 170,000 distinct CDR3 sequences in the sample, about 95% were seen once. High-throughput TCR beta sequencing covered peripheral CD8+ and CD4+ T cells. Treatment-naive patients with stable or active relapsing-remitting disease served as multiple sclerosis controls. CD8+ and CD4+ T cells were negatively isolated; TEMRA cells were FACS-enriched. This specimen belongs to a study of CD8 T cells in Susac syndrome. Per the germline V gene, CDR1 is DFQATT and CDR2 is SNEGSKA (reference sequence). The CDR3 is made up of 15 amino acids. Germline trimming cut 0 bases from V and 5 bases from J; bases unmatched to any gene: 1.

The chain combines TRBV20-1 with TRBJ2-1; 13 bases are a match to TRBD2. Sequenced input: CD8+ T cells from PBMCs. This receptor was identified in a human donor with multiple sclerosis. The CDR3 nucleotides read TGCAGTGCTAGAGATGGGACTAGCGGGGACAATGAGCAGTTCTTC. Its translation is CSARDGTSGDNEQFF.